This T cell receptor beta chain was documented in a study of chemoradiotherapy in HPV16-positive cancers. Study-level information: A couple of HPV16-positive patients' cells yielded candidate HPV-specific clones and common motifs. Broader study findings: HPV-responsive T-cell expansion during chemoradiotherapy was linked to improved recurrence-free survival in HPV16-positive patients. Functional assays defining HPV-specific T cells used only a couple of HPV16-positive patients.

Concerning this clone itself: The antigen is undetermined.

The V and J ends lost 10 bases and 1 base respectively, with 17 bases between them. CDR1 and CDR2 (germline): MNHEY, SMNVEV (reference sequence). The CDR3 extends over 15 amino acids. The data were produced by immunoSEQ multiplex PCR, yet TCRdb's version contains in-frame clones alone and is incomplete. The table lists tens of thousands of clones, around 84% of them singletons. The clonotype was recovered from a human donor with HPV-associated anogenital cancer. J is TRBJ1-5 and V is TRBV27; D ambiguous. This sample comprised blood, obtained from a patient who underwent chemoradiotherapy. CDR3 bases: TGTGCCACTAAACGGGCGGGAGGGAGCAATCAGCCCCAGCATTTT. Its translation is CATKRAGGSNQPQHF.